This TCR beta chain was sequenced during a study of Ad26.COV2.S vaccination and SARS-CoV-2 variants. Across the whole study: Into the muscle, Ad26.COV2.S was dosed once or twice, 56 days apart. Notes on the study in general: Responses of spike-specific T cells (both CD8+ and CD4+) reportedly showed substantial breadth after vaccination. Placebo recipients had lower spike-specific TCR breadth than vaccine recipients.

Trimming pared 1 base from V and 0 bases from J, leaving 11 bases between. The CDR3 has 16 residues. Germline CDR1 and CDR2: MNHEY and SVGAGI. A remark on this clone: Its antigen is undetermined.

The data were produced by immunoSEQ multiplex PCR, yet TCRdb's version contains in-frame clones alone and is incomplete. The sample carries roughly 380,000 clones, 70% to 90% recorded once. Treatment described: approximately 18 received Ad26.COV2.S at low or high dose, single or two shots; five or six received placebo; per-sample allocation not given. After the first vaccine or placebo injection, samples were drawn on day 63. Adults aged 18-55 years in Boston included the donor. The starting material was peripheral blood, obtained in a trial of Ad26.COV2.S vaccine versus placebo. This TCR came from a person aged 18 to 65 who received the Ad26.COV2.S COVID-19 vaccine or a placebo. V usage is TRBV6-5 and J usage is TRBJ2-3; D possibly matches TRBD1 or TRBD2 (6 bases each). The CDR3 DNA sequence: TGTGCCAGCAGTTACTTGGGGGGCTCTAGCACAGATACGCAGTATTTT. Translated, it gives CASSYLGGSSTDTQYF.